These T cell receptor beta chains were read from a single sample in a study of prognosis after radiotherapy for stage I lung cancer. From the multiplex PCR reads, TCRdb called clonotypes with MiXCR, one entry per CDR3 protein. The sample records some 60,000 distinct CDR3 sequences, about a quarter being singletons. The input for sequencing was PBMCs, taken before or after stereotactic body radiation therapy (not recorded which). Every receptor here comes from a donor older than 45 with non-small cell lung cancer. Each CDR3 is given with its conserved first and last residue. A D gene is named only where the DNA matches it firmly. Clone size is not always given. Where it is, it says once, few, many or a class for expanded clones.

j_gene | d_gene | v_gene | abundance | CDR3nt | CDR3aa
TRBJ2-3 | . | TRBV9 | . | TGTGCCAGCAGCGTAGTCCCGACAGTGGGTGGCGCAGATACGCAGTATTTT | CASSVVPTVGGADTQYF
TRBJ1-6 | . | TRBV5-6 | many | TGTGCCAGCAGCTTGGGTAGGTCGGGACACTATAATTCACCCCTCCACTTT | CASSLGRSGHYNSPLHF
TRBJ1-1 | . | TRBV18 | many | TGTGCCAGCTCACCAGGCGGGCGGGCCACTGAAGCTTTCTTT | CASSPGGRATEAFF
TRBJ1-4 | . | TRBV5-5 | . | TGTGCCAGCAGCTTGGGCAGGAGCAATGAAAAACTGTTTTTT | CASSLGRSNEKLFF
TRBJ2-2 | TRBD2 | TRBV2 | . | TGTGCCAGCAGTGAAGCGTCCCGGGGGGGCGGCATCGTGGAGCTGTTTTTT | CASSEASRGGGIVELFF
TRBJ1-1 | . | TRBV12-3/TRBV12-4 | many | TGTGCCAGCAGTCGAAACAGGGAGAGAGCTTTCTTT | CASSRNRERAFF
TRBJ2-3 | . | TRBV20-1 | . | TGCAGTGCTACGTTGTCTAGCTATAGCACATATACGCTGTATTTT | CSATLSSYSTYTLYF
TRBJ2-5 | . | TRBV24-1 | many | TGTGCCACCAGTGAAGCCGGGTGGGGAAGGGAGACCCAGTACTTC | CATSEAGWGRETQYF
TRBJ2-2 | TRBD2 | TRBV6-2/TRBV6-3 | . | TGTGCCAGCAGTGAAATGGGATATAGCGGGGGGGCCTGGGAGCTGTTTTTT | CASSEMGYSGGAWELFF
TRBJ1-1 | . | TRBV20-1 | . | TGCGGGGGGGCGGTACAGGGTGGGACTGAAGCTTTCTTT | CGGAVQGGTEAFF
TRBJ2-3 | TRBD2 | TRBV19 | . | TGTCCCAGTAGTGGCCAGCTGAGCGGGGGCACAGATACGCAGTATTTT | CPSSGQLSGGTDTQYF
TRBJ2-5 | . | TRBV19 | many | TGTGCCAGTAGTATGGGGCGGGCGGAGACCCAGTACTTC | CASSMGRAETQYF
TRBJ1-1 | . | TRBV6-2/TRBV6-3 | many | TGTGCCAGCAGTACCGACGAGACGGGGAACACTGAAGCTTTCTTT | CASSTDETGNTEAFF
TRBJ2-1 | . | TRBV7-6 | many | TGTGCCAGCAGCCCCCGATTTCGAACGGGGAACTACAATGAGCAGTTCTTC | CASSPRFRTGNYNEQFF
TRBJ2-1 | TRBD1 | TRBV2 | many | TGTGCCAGCAGTGCCAGGACAGGGCTAAGTGAGCAGTTCTTC | CASSARTGLSEQFF
TRBJ1-1 | TRBD1 | TRBV20-1 | many | TGCAGTGCTAGAGACCGGGGACAGGGTAACACTGAAGCTTTCTTT | CSARDRGQGNTEAFF
TRBJ1-6 | . | TRBV15 | many | TGTGCCACCAGCAGTGGGGGCCTGTCATATAATTCACCCCTCCACTTT | CATSSGGLSYNSPLHF
TRBJ2-2 | . | TRBV7-9 | many | TGTGCCAGCAGCCGGGAGAAGTCCGGGGAGCTGTTTTTT | CASSREKSGELFF
TRBJ1-2 | . | TRBV6-2/TRBV6-3 | . | TGTGCCAGCAGTGACCCAGTGGTCCTAGACTATGGCTACACCTTC | CASSDPVVLDYGYTF
TRBJ2-3 | . | TRBV7-9 | many | TGTGCCAGCAGCTTAATAGGGGGGCATCAAGATACGCAGTATTTT | CASSLIGGHQDTQYF
TRBJ2-5 | . | TRBV20-1 | many | TGCAGTGCTAGAAGGTCCCGGGGGCTCCAAGAGACCCAGTACTTC | CSARRSRGLQETQYF
TRBJ1-2 | . | TRBV5-1 | many | TGCGCCAGCAGCTATTCTAACTATGGCTACACCTTC | CASSYSNYGYTF
TRBJ2-3 | TRBD1 | TRBV12-3/TRBV12-4 | once | TGTGCCAGCAGTTCAACGTCGCTTGACAGGGGATTTAATACGCAGTATTTT | CASSSTSLDRGFNTQYF
TRBJ1-2 | . | TRBV30 | many | TGTGCCTGGAGTCCCCCGGGCTATGGCTACACCTTC | CAWSPPGYGYTF
TRBJ1-3 | TRBD1 | TRBV19 | many | TGTGCCAGTAGTAAAACTGGACAGGGCTCTGGAAACACCATATATTTT | CASSKTGQGSGNTIYF
TRBJ1-1 | . | TRBV6-1 | . | TGTGCCAGCAGTCACCAATCCTCCTGGAAAACTGAAGCTTTCTTT | CASSHQSSWKTEAFF
TRBJ2-7 | . | TRBV15 | many | TGTGCCACCAGCAGAGTGGTCGGCTCCTACGAGCAGTACTTC | CATSRVVGSYEQYF
TRBJ1-4 | TRBD1 | TRBV5-5 | many | TGTGCCAGCACGAGGGCGGGCAGGGGGGCGGAAAAACTGTTTTTT | CASTRAGRGAEKLFF
TRBJ2-7 | . | TRBV6-2/TRBV6-3 | . | TGTGCCAGCATTTGTGCGAACGCCTACGAGCAGTACTTC | CASICANAYEQYF
TRBJ1-1 | TRBD1 | TRBV6-4 | many | TGTGCCAGCAGTTACGGCCTCGGGACAGGGGAAGCTTTCTTT | CASSYGLGTGEAFF
TRBJ2-1 | TRBD2 | TRBV20-1 | many | TGCAGTGCTAGAGCTAGCGGGGGGGCCTATCACCAGTTCTTC | CSARASGGAYHQFF
TRBJ1-2 | TRBD1 | TRBV19 | many | TGTGCCAGTAGAAAACAGGGGGAGGACGGCTATGGCTACACCTTC | CASRKQGEDGYGYTF
TRBJ2-7 | TRBD1 | TRBV20-1 | many | TGCAGTGCTAGAGAAGGACAGGTGAAAGCCGAGCAGTACTTC | CSAREGQVKAEQYF
TRBJ2-4 | TRBD2 | TRBV6-1 | many | TGTGCCAGCAGTAGTATAAGAGCGGGGGGACCCAAAAACATTCAGTACTTC | CASSSIRAGGPKNIQYF
TRBJ1-5 | . | TRBV19 | many | TGTGCCAGTAGAAAGGCAGGCGGTAGCAATCAGCCCCAGCATTTT | CASRKAGGSNQPQHF
TRBJ1-1 | . | TRBV5-1 | many | TGCGCCAGCAGCCTCAGGGAGGCGAAGGCTGAAGCTTTCTTT | CASSLREAKAEAFF
TRBJ2-3 | TRBD2 | TRBV18 | many | TGTGCCAGCTCACCACGGCGGGGGGGCACAGATACGCAGTATTTT | CASSPRRGGTDTQYF
TRBJ1-5 | . | TRBV18 | . | TGTGCCAGCTCACCACGGGGGGCCCCCAATCAGCCCCAGCATTTT | CASSPRGAPNQPQHF
TRBJ1-2 | . | TRBV7-2 | many | TGTGCCAGCAGCTTAGAGGGGGGTAATGGCTACACCTTC | CASSLEGGNGYTF
TRBJ2-5 | TRBD2 | TRBV9 | few | TGTGCCAGCAGCGTTCTAGCGGGGGGGCCGGGGGAGACCCAGTACTTC | CASSVLAGGPGETQYF
TRBJ1-5 | TRBD1 | TRBV20-1 | . | TGCAGTGCTAGGGTAGGGGGCGCCGGTCACCCCCATCATTTT | CSARVGGAGHPHHF
TRBJ2-3 | . | TRBV7-3 | many | TGTGCCAGCAGCTTAACCCCCCAGATAGATACGCAGTATTTT | CASSLTPQIDTQYF
TRBJ2-2 | . | TRBV29-1 | many | TGCAGCGTTGGGACAGCTGCGAACACCGGGGAGCTGTTTTTT | CSVGTAANTGELFF
TRBJ1-5 | . | TRBV2 | many | TGTGCCAGCAGTGAACGACAGGTTAGCAATCAGCCCCAGCATTTT | CASSERQVSNQPQHF
TRBJ2-7 | TRBD1 | TRBV4-2 | . | TGTGACAGCAGCCAAGACGGTCAGGGGGTGTTCACCTACGAGCAGTACTTC | CDSSQDGQGVFTYEQYF
TRBJ2-7 | . | TRBV7-2 | many | TGTGCCAGCAGCCTACCGGGGAAACCCTCCTACGAGCAGTACTTC | CASSLPGKPSYEQYF
TRBJ1-1 | . | TRBV20-1 | many | TGCAGTGCTAGAGATCGGGGGAGGGGGACTAACACTGAAGCTTTCTTT | CSARDRGRGTNTEAFF
TRBJ2-1 | . | TRBV11-2 | many | TGTGCCAGCAGCTTAGGGCGGCAGCGCTCCAATGAGCAGTTCTTC | CASSLGRQRSNEQFF
TRBJ1-4 | . | TRBV6-2/TRBV6-3 | . | TGTGCCAGCAGTCCGTCGAGGGCCAGCCCCTATAATGAAAAACTGTTTTTT | CASSPSRASPYNEKLFF
TRBJ2-1 | TRBD2 | TRBV29-1 | many | TGCAGCGCCTTCGGGGTAGCGGGGCCTTCCTACAATGAGCAGTTCTTC | CSAFGVAGPSYNEQFF
TRBJ2-5 | . | TRBV11-2 | . | TGTGCCAGCAGCTCCCAAGAGACCAAGTACTTC | CASSSQETKYF
TRBJ1-1 | TRBD1 | TRBV5-1 | many | TGCGCCAGCAGCCCGGGAGGGACAGGGATGAACACTGAAGCTTTCTTT | CASSPGGTGMNTEAFF
TRBJ2-7 | . | TRBV6-2/TRBV6-3 | . | TGTGCCAGCACCTCCGGGGCGGGTGGTTTCTACCAGCAGTACTTC | CASTSGAGGFYQQYF
TRBJ2-5 | . | TRBV3-1 | many | TGTGCCAGCAGCCAAGTAGAGACCCAGTACTTC | CASSQVETQYF
TRBJ2-1 | TRBD2 | TRBV24-1 | many | TGTGCCACCAGTGACTCCGGGACTAGCGCCAATGAGCAGTTCTTC | CATSDSGTSANEQFF
TRBJ2-5 | TRBD2 | TRBV20-1 | many | TGCACCGCTAGCGGGGGCCTCCTACAAGAGACCCAGTACTTC | CTASGGLLQETQYF